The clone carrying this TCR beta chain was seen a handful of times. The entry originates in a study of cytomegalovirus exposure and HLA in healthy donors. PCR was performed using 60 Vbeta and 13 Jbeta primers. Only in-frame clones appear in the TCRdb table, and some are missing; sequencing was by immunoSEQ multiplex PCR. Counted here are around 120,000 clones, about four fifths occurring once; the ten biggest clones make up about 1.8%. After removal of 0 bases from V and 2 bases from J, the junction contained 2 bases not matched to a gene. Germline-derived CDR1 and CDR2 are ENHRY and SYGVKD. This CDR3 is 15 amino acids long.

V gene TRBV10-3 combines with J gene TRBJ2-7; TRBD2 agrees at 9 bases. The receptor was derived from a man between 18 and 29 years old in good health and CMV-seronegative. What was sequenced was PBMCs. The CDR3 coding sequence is TGTGCCATCAGTGAGTCCGTAGCGGGGGCCTACGAGCAGTACTTC. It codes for CAISESVAGAYEQYF.